This T cell receptor (beta chain) was observed in a study of T cells expressing NK-cell markers. For the study at large: Sorted CD3+CD56+NKG2C+, CD3+CD56+NKG2C- and CD3+CD56-NKG2C+ T cells supplied TCR beta repertoires.

The CDR3 has 13 amino acids. Germline CDR1 and CDR2: MNHEY and SMNVEV (reference sequence). TCRdb reanalyzed the 5' RACE reads and collapses them to one entry per CDR3 protein, without DNA. This sample contains 150,000 or so distinct CDR3 sequences. The specimen was blood T cells: a sorted CD56 or NKG2C T cell subset, CD4+ or CD8+ T cells, or bulk PBMC T cells (not recorded which). The TCR sequence derives from a woman aged 18 to 75 in good health. This chain links TRBV27 with TRBJ1-6. The CDR3 sequence: CASSYGIFSPLHF.